What follows are 4 T cell receptor beta chains derived from one specimen sequenced in a study of CD8 T cells in Susac syndrome. An input of 0.5 to 1 ug of RNA was subjected to reverse transcription using random hexamers. TCRdb called the immunoSEQ multiplex PCR reads again in MiXCR, with one record for every CDR3 protein. The sample records hundreds of thousands of distinct CDR3 sequences, about 93% being singletons. Sequences were obtained from CD4+ T cells from PBMCs. Source of these receptors: a human donor with multiple sclerosis.

V is TRBV2 and J is TRBJ1-1, with D unclear. Trimming pared 0 bases from V and 4 bases from J, leaving 9 bases between. The CDR3 totals 14 residues. Germline CDR1 is SNHLY and CDR2 is FYNNEI. DNA of the CDR3: TGTGCCAGCAGTGAAGCGCTTCAACTCACTGAAGCTTTCTTT. This translates into CASSEALQLTEAFF.

The chain combines TRBV3-1 with TRBJ2-7; D is perhaps TRBD1 (6 bases). Trimming stripped 8 bases from V and 5 bases from J, with 16 bases between. CDR3 length: 13 amino acids. Germline CDR1 reads LGHDT; CDR2 reads YNNKEL (reference sequence). CDR3 sequence reads: CASSSSRGNEQYF. As DNA, the CDR3 is TGTGCCAGCTCTTCGAGCAGGGGCAACGAGCAGTACTTC.

This clonotype is a singleton in its sample. CDR3 amino acids: CASSIHQMSSYNEQFF. Here the CDR3 DNA reads TGTGCCAGTAGTATTCACCAAATGAGCTCCTACAATGAGCAGTTCTTC. The chain is built from TRBV19 and TRBJ2-1; no clear D. Trimming took off 3 bases at V and 0 bases at J, with 12 bases between the two ends. CDR1 is LNHDA and CDR2 is SQIVND in the germline V gene (reference sequence). The CDR3 extends over 16 amino acids.

V gene TRBV7-8 combines with J gene TRBJ1-1; D gene unclear. The CDR3 totals 16 residues. The V gene's germline CDR1 is SGHVS and CDR2 FQNEAQ. CDR3 sequence: CASAEGWKRKNTEAFF. For the CDR3, the DNA is TGTGCTAGCGCGGAGGGCTGGAAGAGGAAGAACACTGAAGCTTTCTTT.